A selection of T cell receptor beta chains follows, all from one sample in a study of blood T cell repertoires in COVID-19. Measured with immunoSEQ multiplex PCR; TCRdb has only the in-frame clones, and not every one. This table has about 140,000 clones, around 80% appearing once. Sequencing was carried out using peripheral blood. Receptors were obtained from a man aged 60 to 69 who had recovered from COVID-19. Both conserved end residues are part of each CDR3. D genes are given only for firm matches. Rows may omit the clone size; those that give it use once, few, many or a size class.

>TRBV30|TRBJ2-3|.|.
TGTGCCCGTTCCGGGACTTTGACAGATACGCAGTATTTT
CARSGTLTDTQYF
>TRBV28|TRBJ1-5|TRBD1|.
TGTGCCAGCAGTTTAGGGACAGGGCAGGGTCAGCCCCAGCATTTT
CASSLGTGQGQPQHF
>TRBV5-1|TRBJ2-1|.|.
TGCGCCAGCAGCTTGGATAGCGGTGGGGACTACAATGAGCAGTTCTTC
CASSLDSGGDYNEQFF
>TRBV10-3|TRBJ2-1|.|.
TGTGCCATCAGTGCCGATACTAGGGATGAGCAGTTCTTC
CAISADTRDEQFF
>TRBV19|TRBJ1-6|.|.
TGTGCCAGTAGTATGGGGGGAGGCCTCTACTTT
CASSMGGGLYF
>TRBV6-2/TRBV6-3|TRBJ1-6|TRBD1|.
TGTGCCAGCAGTTTAAGACAGGGTCGGTGGTCACCCCTCCACTTT
CASSLRQGRWSPLHF
>TRBV6-5|TRBJ2-7|TRBD1|.
TGTGCCAGCAGTAGGACAGGGTTGTACGAGCAGTACTTC
CASSRTGLYEQYF
>TRBV5-6|TRBJ2-3|.|once
TGTGCCAGCAGCTTGGCAGGGGATAGCACAGATACGCAGTATTTT
CASSLAGDSTDTQYF
>TRBV11-3|TRBJ2-1|.|.
TGTGCCAGCAGCTCAAGAGACAGTTACAATGAGCAGTTCTTC
CASSSRDSYNEQFF
>TRBV12-3/TRBV12-4|TRBJ1-1|.|.
TGTGCCAGCAGTTTAGCCTACACTGAAGCTTTCTTT
CASSLAYTEAFF
>TRBV2|TRBJ1-3|.|.
TGTGCCAGCACGGGGGGAGACACCATATATTTT
CASTGGDTIYF
>TRBV11-3|TRBJ2-4|.|.
TGTGCCAGCAGCTATCCCCGGGGGAGGCCCACTCTAGCCAAAAACATTCAGTACTTC
CASSYPRGRPTLAKNIQYF
>TRBV19|TRBJ2-1|.|once
TGTGCCAGTAGTATCCGGCTCAGGGCCCATGAGCAGTTCTTC
CASSIRLRAHEQFF
>TRBV18|TRBJ2-6|TRBD1|.
TGTGCCAGCTCCCCGGGACAGGTTAACTCTGGGGCCAACGTCCTGACTTTC
CASSPGQVNSGANVLTF
>TRBV19|TRBJ2-7|.|.
TGTGCCAGTAGTTTGGGGAGGTCCTACGAGCAGTACTTC
CASSLGRSYEQYF
>TRBV6-5|TRBJ2-1|.|.
TGTGCCAGCAGTTCACTAGGCCACAATGAGCAGTTCTTC
CASSSLGHNEQFF
>TRBV5-4|TRBJ2-1|.|.
TGTGCCAGCAGCTTCATAGCGATTAGCTCCTACAATGAGCAGTTCTTC
CASSFIAISSYNEQFF
>TRBV7-8|TRBJ1-2|.|.
TGTGCCAGCAGCTTAGGGTGGACAGATACATCTAACTATGGCTACACCTTC
CASSLGWTDTSNYGYTF
>TRBV11-1|TRBJ2-7|TRBD1|.
TGTGCCAGCAGCCCAGGGACAGGGGCCTCCTACGAGCAGTACTTC
CASSPGTGASYEQYF
>TRBV18|TRBJ2-7|.|.
TGTGCCAGCTCACAGACTAGACGAGGACTATACGAGCAGTACTTC
CASSQTRRGLYEQYF
>TRBV5-1|TRBJ1-2|.|.
TGCGCCAGCAGCCCGGGAGGGAACCTCTATGGCTACACCTTC
CASSPGGNLYGYTF
>TRBV6-6|TRBJ2-1|.|few
TGTGCCAGCAGTCTGGTCGGGGGAGCATGGAGCTCCTACAATGAGCAGTTCTTC
CASSLVGGAWSSYNEQFF
>TRBV27|TRBJ2-7|TRBD2|.
TGTGCCAGCAGTTCAATAGCGGGTAGCTCCTACGAGCAGTACTTC
CASSSIAGSSYEQYF
>TRBV19|TRBJ1-5|TRBD1|.
TGTGCCAGTAGTAGGGACAGGGAGGTTCAGCCCCAGCATTTT
CASSRDREVQPQHF
>TRBV5-1|TRBJ2-3|TRBD2|.
TGCGCCAGCAGCTTCTACCGGGACGGGGGGAACACAGATACGCAGTATTTT
CASSFYRDGGNTDTQYF
>TRBV30|TRBJ1-3|.|.
TGTGCCTGGGGACTATCCTCTGGAAACACCATATATTTT
CAWGLSSGNTIYF
>TRBV2|TRBJ1-1|.|.
TGTGCCAGCAGTGAAAGACGGGGTTCGGCCACTGAAGCTTTCTTT
CASSERRGSATEAFF
>TRBV7-9|TRBJ2-1|TRBD2|.
TGTGCCAGCAGCCCTCTAGCGGGGGGCCCCCATGAGCAGTTCTTC
CASSPLAGGPHEQFF
>TRBV19|TRBJ1-5|.|.
TGTGCCAGTAATCCCTCTAGGAATCAGCCCCAGCATTTT
CASNPSRNQPQHF
>TRBV11-2|TRBJ2-7|TRBD1|.
TGTGCCAGCAGCTTAGATCAAGGGACAGGGATCTACGAGCAGTACTTC
CASSLDQGTGIYEQYF
>TRBV6-5|TRBJ2-1|TRBD2|.
TGTGCCAGCAGTTACTCCAGGGGCGGGGGGCTCAATGAGCAGTTCTTC
CASSYSRGGGLNEQFF
>TRBV9|TRBJ2-2|.|.
TGTGCCAGCAGCGTAGCTGGGGGAACAGGGTACACCGGGGAGCTGTTTTTT
CASSVAGGTGYTGELFF
>TRBV7-3|TRBJ1-6|.|.
TGTGCCAGCAGCTTAACATTGAGGAATTCACCCCTCCACTTT
CASSLTLRNSPLHF
>TRBV5-1|TRBJ2-5|.|.
TGCGCCAGCAGCTCCCTAGTTCGGGGGGAGACCCAGTACTTC
CASSSLVRGETQYF
>TRBV24-1|TRBJ2-3|.|.
TGTGCCACCAGTCTTGGGGGGGCTAGCACAGATACGCAGTATTTT
CATSLGGASTDTQYF
>TRBV14|TRBJ1-6|.|.
TGTGCCAGCAGCCAAACTGGTAGTACCCTCCACTTT
CASSQTGSTLHF
>TRBV6-4|TRBJ2-1|TRBD2|.
TGTGCCAGCAGTGGTTATCCGGGACTAGACAATGAGCAGTTCTTC
CASSGYPGLDNEQFF
>TRBV19|TRBJ1-1|.|.
TGTGCCAGTAGTATAGCGGCGGGCCCAGGGAACACTGAAGCTTTCTTT
CASSIAAGPGNTEAFF
>TRBV5-4|TRBJ2-7|.|.
TGTGCCAGCAGCTTAGGGGGCGGGGACTACGAGCAGTACTTC
CASSLGGGDYEQYF
>TRBV6-1|TRBJ1-1|.|.
TGTGCCAGCAGTGAGGGCAGGATCGGTAACACTGAAGCTTTCTTT
CASSEGRIGNTEAFF
>TRBV7-9|TRBJ2-1|TRBD2|.
TGTGCCAGCAGCCCCGGGACTAGCGGGCCCGAGCAGTTCTTC
CASSPGTSGPEQFF
>TRBV28|TRBJ1-2|.|.
TGTGCCACCAATAACTATGGCTACACCTTC
CATNNYGYTF
>TRBV6-6|TRBJ1-6|TRBD1|.
TGTGCCAGCAGTCCAATGCCCGGGACAGGGATTTCACCCCTCCACTTT
CASSPMPGTGISPLHF
>TRBV6-2/TRBV6-3|TRBJ2-2|TRBD2|.
TGTGCCAGCAGTATGACTAGCGGGAGGGCCGACACCGGGGAGCTGTTTTTT
CASSMTSGRADTGELFF
>TRBV28|TRBJ2-3|TRBD1|.
TGTGCCAGCAGCCCTCCGACAGGGGCCATCACAGATACGCAGTATTTT
CASSPPTGAITDTQYF
>TRBV20-1|TRBJ2-1|.|once
TGCAGTGCTAGGTATATCGATGAGCAGTTCTTC
CSARYIDEQFF
>TRBV30|TRBJ1-2|TRBD1|once
TGTGCCTGGAGTGTACAGGGGATCCCAGTAAGCTATGGCTACACCTTC
CAWSVQGIPVSYGYTF
>TRBV28|TRBJ2-2|.|.
TGTGCCGTCCAGGGGAGCGCCGGGGAGCTGTTTTTT
CAVQGSAGELFF
>TRBV24-1|TRBJ2-5|TRBD1|.
TGTGCCACCAGTGATTTGAGCAGGGGGCACCAAGAGACCCAGTACTTC
CATSDLSRGHQETQYF
>TRBV7-2|TRBJ1-2|TRBD1|once
TGTGCCAGCAGCTTACCGGGACAGATAAACTATGGCTACACCTTC
CASSLPGQINYGYTF
>TRBV24-1|TRBJ2-3|TRBD1|once
TGTGCCACCAGTGACCAAAAGACAGGGGCGGGCACAGATACGCAGTATTTT
CATSDQKTGAGTDTQYF
>TRBV12-3/TRBV12-4|TRBJ1-5|.|.
TGTGCCAGCAGTGAGGCCTCGAATCAGCCCCAGCATTTT
CASSEASNQPQHF
>TRBV6-2/TRBV6-3|TRBJ1-2|.|.
TGTGCCAGCAGTTACGATATAGAGGACAGCTATGGCTACACCTTC
CASSYDIEDSYGYTF
>TRBV5-6|TRBJ2-2|TRBD1|.
TGTGCCAGCAGCTTCGGACAGGGGGCAGCGGCCGGGGAGCTGTTTTTT
CASSFGQGAAAGELFF
>TRBV19|TRBJ2-1|TRBD1|.
TGTGCCAGTAGTACGACAGGGGCTCTCAATGAGCAGTTCTTC
CASSTTGALNEQFF
>TRBV3-1/TRBV3-2|TRBJ1-2|.|.
TGTGCCAGCAGACCGACGGGGGGTAGGTATGGCTACACCTTC
CASRPTGGRYGYTF
>TRBV6-5|TRBJ1-1|TRBD1|.
TGTGCCAGCAGGTCAGACAGGGTGAACACTGAAGCTTTCTTT
CASRSDRVNTEAFF
>TRBV6-5|TRBJ2-2|TRBD1|.
TGTGCCAGCAGTTTAGACAGGGTAAACACCGGGGAGCTGTTTTTT
CASSLDRVNTGELFF
>TRBV7-3|TRBJ2-1|.|.
TGTGCCAGCAGCCCCACGGGTAGGGGCAATGAGCAGTTCTTC
CASSPTGRGNEQFF
>TRBV6-2/TRBV6-3|TRBJ2-2|.|.
TGTGCCAGCAGCCCAGTAGAGGGCGGGGAGCTGTTTTTT
CASSPVEGGELFF